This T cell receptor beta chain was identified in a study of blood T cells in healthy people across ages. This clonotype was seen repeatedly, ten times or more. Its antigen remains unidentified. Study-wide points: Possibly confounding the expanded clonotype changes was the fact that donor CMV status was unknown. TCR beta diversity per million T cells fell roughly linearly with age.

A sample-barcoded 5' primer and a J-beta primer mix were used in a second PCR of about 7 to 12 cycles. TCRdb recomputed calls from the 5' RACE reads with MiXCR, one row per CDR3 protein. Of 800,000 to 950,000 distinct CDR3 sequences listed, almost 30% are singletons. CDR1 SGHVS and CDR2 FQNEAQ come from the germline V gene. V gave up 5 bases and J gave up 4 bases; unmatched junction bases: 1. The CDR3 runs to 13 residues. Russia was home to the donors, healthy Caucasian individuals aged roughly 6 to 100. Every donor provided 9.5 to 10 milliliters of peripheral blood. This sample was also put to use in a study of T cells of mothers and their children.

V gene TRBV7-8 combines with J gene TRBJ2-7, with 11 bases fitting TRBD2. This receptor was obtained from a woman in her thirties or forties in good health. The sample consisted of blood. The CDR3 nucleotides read TGTGCCAGCAGCAGGACTAGCGGGTACGAGCAGTACTTC. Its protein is CASSRTSGYEQYF.